One sample yielded the 2 T cell receptor beta chains listed below, sequenced in a study of human T cells and chemical hapten exposure. Time point given: patch test 3, about 24 weeks after DPC sensitization. Treatment here: therapeutic diphenylcyclopropenone sensitization with weekly scalp DPC. Sequencing started from total RNA isolated from unfractionated whole blood. TCRdb fed the RACE reads into MiXCR, producing one record per CDR3 protein. The sample has about 39,000 distinct CDR3 sequences; approximately 12% are singletons. The input for sequencing was whole blood, taken in connection with sensitization to the hapten diphenylcyclopropenone (DPC). The receptor set was obtained from a woman in her thirties or forties with alopecia areata. Some clones in this sample may be carry-over from other donors' samples.

This clonotype has only a few counts. The chain recombines TRBV28 with TRBJ1-6; D may be TRBD1 (5 bases). The CDR3 is made up of 16 amino acids. Germline V gene sequence: CDR1 MDHEN, CDR2 SYDVKM. The germline V and J ends were trimmed by 3 bases and 2 bases, with 11 bases remaining between them. CDR3: CASSFRPGPYNSPLHF. In DNA form, the CDR3 reads TGTGCCAGCAGTTTTCGCCCGGGACCCTATAATTCACCCCTCCACTTT.

Points on this clonotype: A read error is possible here, since a much larger clone lies one base away. The chain couples TRBV18 to TRBJ2-3, with no clear D. The CDR3 extends over 13 amino acids. The germline gives CDR1 KGHSH, CDR2 LQKENI. This CDR3 reads CASSPWPQDTQNF. Written as DNA, the CDR3 is TGTGCCAGCTCACCCTGGCCCCAAGATACGCAGAATTTT.